This is a list of T cell receptor beta chains from one sample in a study of T cells in localized non-small cell lung cancer. Clones were read by immunoSEQ multiplex PCR, and TCRdb kept only the in-frame ones, dropping some. The repertoire includes around 29,000 clones, 88% of them detected once, and roughly 13% sits in the top ten. The sequenced sample was peripheral blood, obtained before any cancer treatment. These receptors all stem from a female donor of 60 years or more with stage III squamous cell lung carcinoma. Both conserved end residues are part of each CDR3. The D gene is left open where the match is weak. Size tells how often a clone was seen (once, few, many) or the class of an expanded clone, and some rows leave it out.

size	J	V	D	CDR3	DNA
.	TRBJ2-1	TRBV21-1	.	CASSGISGNEQFF	TGTGCCAGCAGCGGAATCTCGGGCAATGAGCAGTTCTTC
.	TRBJ2-1	TRBV28	TRBD1	CASFEDRGSDEQFF	TGTGCCAGCTTCGAGGACAGGGGGTCAGATGAGCAGTTCTTC
.	TRBJ1-2	TRBV5-8	TRBD1	CASSSTGGGYTF	TGTGCCAGCAGCTCTACAGGGGGCGGCTACACCTTC
.	TRBJ2-3	TRBV28	TRBD2	CASSLRVGRGGTTDTQYF	TGTGCCAGCAGTTTGAGGGTTGGACGGGGGGGCACGACAGATACGCAGTATTTT
.	TRBJ2-2	TRBV6-6	TRBD2	CASSSKGLDPSGELFF	TGTGCCAGCAGTTCGAAGGGACTAGATCCTTCCGGGGAGCTGTTTTTT
once	TRBJ1-2	TRBV28	TRBD1	CASRGTGLYGYTF	TGTGCCAGCAGGGGGACAGGTCTCTATGGCTACACCTTC
few	TRBJ1-4	TRBV19	.	CASSKDRGEKLFF	TGTGCCAGTAGTAAGGATCGAGGAGAAAAACTGTTTTTT
.	TRBJ1-5	TRBV5-8	.	CASSPWTENQPQHF	TGTGCCAGCAGCCCCTGGACGGAAAATCAGCCCCAGCATTTT
.	TRBJ1-4	TRBV7-9	.	CASSAINRNEKLFF	TGTGCCAGCAGCGCTATAAACAGAAATGAAAAACTGTTTTTT
.	TRBJ1-1	TRBV18	.	CASSPLGRERKQNTEAFF	TGTGCCAGCTCACCACTCGGACGGGAGCGCAAACAGAACACTGAAGCTTTCTTT
.	TRBJ1-1	TRBV6-5	.	CASSYSKSWGNTEAFF	TGTGCCAGCAGTTACTCGAAAAGTTGGGGGAACACTGAAGCTTTCTTT
.	TRBJ1-4	TRBV9	TRBD1	CASSVGQGATNEKLFF	TGTGCCAGCAGCGTAGGGCAGGGGGCAACTAATGAAAAACTGTTTTTT
.	TRBJ1-4	TRBV5-5	TRBD1	CASSSTGNGEKLFF	TGTGCCAGCAGCTCGACAGGGAATGGGGAAAAACTGTTTTTT
.	TRBJ2-3	TRBV2	.	CASSSLAVDTQYF	TGTGCCAGCAGTTCGTTAGCGGTAGATACGCAGTATTTT
.	TRBJ2-3	TRBV5-6	.	CASSFGRAGDTQYF	TGTGCCAGCAGCTTTGGCAGGGCCGGGGATACGCAGTATTTT
.	TRBJ2-5	TRBV15	TRBD2	CATSIGRRGSQYF	TGTGCCACCAGCATCGGTCGTCGCGGGAGTCAGTACTTC
.	TRBJ1-1	TRBV9	.	CASSLMMNTEAFF	TGTGCCAGCAGCTTAATGATGAACACTGAAGCTTTCTTT
once	TRBJ2-1	TRBV5-1	.	CASSLAGGSSYNEQFF	TGCGCCAGCAGCTTGGCCGGAGGGAGCTCCTACAATGAGCAGTTCTTC
.	TRBJ1-2	TRBV2	TRBD1	CASSDTWTGIGYTF	TGTGCCAGCAGTGACACTTGGACAGGGATCGGCTACACCTTC
.	TRBJ1-5	TRBV7-2	TRBD1	CASSPDREQPQHF	TGTGCCAGCAGCCCGGACAGGGAACAGCCCCAGCATTTT
.	TRBJ2-2	TRBV5-1	.	CASSLVWDGELFF	TGCGCCAGCAGCTTGGTTTGGGACGGGGAGCTGTTTTTT
once	TRBJ2-3	TRBV19	.	CASSIAGAVTDTQYF	TGTGCCAGTAGTATTGCCGGAGCGGTCACAGATACGCAGTATTTT
.	TRBJ2-7	TRBV18	.	CASSPNAIGDGSYEQYF	TGTGCCAGCTCACCAAATGCTATAGGGGACGGCTCCTACGAGCAGTACTTC
few	TRBJ2-7	TRBV5-1	.	CASSLGATSIWSEQYF	TGCGCCAGCAGCTTGGGGGCAACTAGCATCTGGAGCGAGCAGTACTTC
.	TRBJ1-2	TRBV29-1	TRBD1	CSVVPGQGDYGYTF	TGCAGCGTTGTGCCGGGACAGGGGGACTATGGCTACACCTTC
.	TRBJ2-7	TRBV4-1	TRBD1	CASSLNRGPSSYEQYF	TGCGCCAGCAGCCTGAACAGGGGTCCATCCTCCTACGAGCAGTACTTC
.	TRBJ2-7	TRBV5-1	TRBD1	CASSFSPGQGSYEQYF	TGCGCCAGCAGCTTCTCCCCGGGACAGGGATCCTACGAGCAGTACTTC
.	TRBJ1-3	TRBV2	.	CASSERGGFSGNTIYF	TGTGCCAGCAGTGAGAGGGGGGGGTTCTCTGGAAACACCATATATTTT
.	TRBJ2-1	TRBV9	.	CASSVAGASSYNEQFF	TGTGCCAGCAGCGTAGCTGGGGCCAGCTCCTACAATGAGCAGTTCTTC
.	TRBJ1-6	TRBV7-2	.	CASSSEGSYNSPLHF	TGTGCCAGCAGTTCAGAGGGTTCCTATAATTCACCCCTCCACTTT
.	TRBJ1-2	TRBV28	TRBD1	CASSPTGGYYGYTF	TGTGCCAGCAGCCCGACAGGGGGATACTATGGCTACACCTTC
.	TRBJ1-1	TRBV28	.	CASSPLAAWSTEAFF	TGTGCCAGCAGTCCCCTCGCGGCCTGGAGTACTGAAGCTTTCTTT
.	TRBJ2-3	TRBV19	.	CASSMSGGGTSTDTQYF	TGTGCCAGTAGTATGTCGGGCGGGGGCACTAGCACAGATACGCAGTATTTT
.	TRBJ1-1	TRBV5-1	TRBD1	CASSDGYTGVEAFF	TGCGCCAGCAGCGACGGCTATACAGGGGTTGAAGCTTTCTTT
.	TRBJ1-3	TRBV5-3	.	CARSPGANTIYF	TGTGCCAGAAGCCCGGGCGCCAACACCATATATTTT
.	TRBJ2-7	TRBV11-2	.	CASSLEPGQGYEQYF	TGTGCCAGCAGCTTAGAACCGGGACAAGGCTACGAGCAGTACTTC
.	TRBJ1-1	TRBV18	.	CASSSGYGGTEAFF	TGTGCCAGCTCATCTGGGTACGGGGGAACTGAAGCTTTCTTT
once	TRBJ2-7	TRBV19	TRBD1	CASSFDRESYEQYF	TGTGCCAGTAGTTTCGACAGGGAGAGCTACGAGCAGTACTTC
.	TRBJ2-5	TRBV5-1	.	CASSLAPLAGQETQYF	TGCGCCAGCAGCTTGGCCCCTCTAGCAGGTCAAGAGACCCAGTACTTC
few	TRBJ2-3	TRBV28	TRBD1	CASSLPGQGTDTQYF	TGTGCCAGCAGTTTACCCGGACAGGGTACAGATACGCAGTATTTT
.	TRBJ2-2	TRBV7-2	TRBD1	CASSNRGQNTGELFF	TGTGCCAGCAGCAACAGGGGGCAGAACACCGGGGAGCTGTTTTTT
.	TRBJ2-5	TRBV2	.	CASRVDGGAETQYF	TGTGCCAGCAGAGTCGACGGAGGGGCAGAGACCCAGTACTTC
few	TRBJ2-1	TRBV27	.	CASSLSGLNEQFF	TGTGCCAGCAGTTTATCCGGGCTAAATGAGCAGTTCTTC
.	TRBJ1-4	TRBV14	.	CASSQGPRINEKLFF	TGTGCCAGCAGCCAAGGGCCCCGTATTAATGAAAAACTGTTTTTT
.	TRBJ2-3	TRBV28	TRBD2	CASSKAGLAGPDTQYF	TGTGCCAGCAGTAAAGCGGGACTAGCGGGGCCTGATACGCAGTATTTT
.	TRBJ1-5	TRBV5-1	TRBD1	CASSLGTGSNQPQHF	TGCGCCAGCAGCTTGGGGACAGGTAGCAATCAGCCCCAGCATTTT
once	TRBJ1-2	TRBV15	.	CATSTVPGPLGYGYTF	TGTGCCACCAGCACAGTTCCGGGCCCACTAGGCTATGGCTACACCTTC
.	TRBJ1-5	TRBV11-2	.	CASSLGSSNQPQHF	TGTGCCAGCAGCTTAGGGTCCAGCAATCAGCCCCAGCATTTT
.	TRBJ1-2	TRBV2	.	CASSEDGGGYTF	TGTGCCAGCAGTGAGGACGGGGGTGGCTACACCTTC
.	TRBJ1-3	TRBV7-9	.	CASSHRGPGTGNTIYF	TGTGCCAGCAGCCATAGAGGGCCCGGAACTGGAAACACCATATATTTT
.	TRBJ2-2	TRBV5-1	.	CASSLEATNTGELFF	TGCGCCAGCAGCTTGGAGGCAACGAACACCGGGGAGCTGTTTTTT
.	TRBJ2-1	TRBV30	TRBD1	CAWSVRTGLSAEQFF	TGTGCCTGGAGTGTAAGGACAGGCCTTAGCGCTGAGCAGTTCTTC
.	TRBJ2-7	TRBV9	.	CASSAGSLPYEQYF	TGTGCCAGCAGCGCGGGGTCCCTCCCGTACGAGCAGTACTTC
.	TRBJ2-1	TRBV11-3	TRBD2	CASSLGLLNEQFF	TGTGCCAGCAGCTTGGGACTACTCAATGAGCAGTTCTTC
.	TRBJ2-3	TRBV30	.	CAWSRQGTDTQYF	TGTGCCTGGAGCCGACAGGGCACAGATACGCAGTATTTT
.	TRBJ2-5	TRBV18	TRBD1	CASSPGQGETQYF	TGTGCCAGCTCACCGGGACAGGGCGAGACCCAGTACTTC
.	TRBJ1-2	TRBV7-9	.	CASSYTRDNYGYTF	TGTGCCAGCAGCTACACCAGGGATAACTATGGCTACACCTTC
.	TRBJ2-7	TRBV4-2	.	CASSRGWNDEQYF	TGTGCCAGCAGCCGTGGCTGGAACGACGAGCAGTACTTC
.	TRBJ2-1	TRBV2	.	CASSDYEQFF	TGTGCCAGCAGTGATTATGAGCAGTTCTTC